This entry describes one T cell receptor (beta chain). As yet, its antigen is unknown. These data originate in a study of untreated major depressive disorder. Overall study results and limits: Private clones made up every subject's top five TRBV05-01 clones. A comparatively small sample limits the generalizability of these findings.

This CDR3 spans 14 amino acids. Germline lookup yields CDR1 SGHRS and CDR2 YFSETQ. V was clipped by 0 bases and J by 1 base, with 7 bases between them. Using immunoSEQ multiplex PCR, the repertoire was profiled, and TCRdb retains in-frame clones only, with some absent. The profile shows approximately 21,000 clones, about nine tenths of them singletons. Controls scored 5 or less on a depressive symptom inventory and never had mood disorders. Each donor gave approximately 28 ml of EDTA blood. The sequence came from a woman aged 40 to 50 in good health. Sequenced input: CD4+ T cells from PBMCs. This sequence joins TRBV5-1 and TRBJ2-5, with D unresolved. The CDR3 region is CASSLGYSQETQYF. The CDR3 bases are TGCGCCAGCAGCTTGGGGTACAGCCAAGAGACCCAGTACTTC.